This entry describes one T cell receptor (beta chain). The data are from a study of blood T cell repertoires in COVID-19. J lost 7 bases, V lost 0 bases, and 4 bases had no gene match. This CDR3 contains 15 residues. The germline V gene encodes CDR1 SGHNT and CDR2 YYREEE (reference sequence). Per the original methods: Amplification from reference gene primers served as the basis for estimated nucleated cell counts. The method was immunoSEQ multiplex PCR; TCRdb's version includes in-frame clones alone and lacks a portion of them. D and trimming were read from the DNA, whereas the V and J calls and clone size are those reported in that table. The sample contains some 110,000 clones, around four fifths of which appear only once.

This sequence was found in a man aged 55 to 70 with acute or convalescent COVID-19. The V call is TRBV5-4, the J call TRBJ2-2; 9 bases line up with TRBD2. Sequencing used peripheral blood. This chain's CDR3 is CASSLASGMDGELFF. CDR3 bases: TGTGCCAGCAGCTTGGCTAGCGGGATGGACGGGGAGCTGTTTTTT.